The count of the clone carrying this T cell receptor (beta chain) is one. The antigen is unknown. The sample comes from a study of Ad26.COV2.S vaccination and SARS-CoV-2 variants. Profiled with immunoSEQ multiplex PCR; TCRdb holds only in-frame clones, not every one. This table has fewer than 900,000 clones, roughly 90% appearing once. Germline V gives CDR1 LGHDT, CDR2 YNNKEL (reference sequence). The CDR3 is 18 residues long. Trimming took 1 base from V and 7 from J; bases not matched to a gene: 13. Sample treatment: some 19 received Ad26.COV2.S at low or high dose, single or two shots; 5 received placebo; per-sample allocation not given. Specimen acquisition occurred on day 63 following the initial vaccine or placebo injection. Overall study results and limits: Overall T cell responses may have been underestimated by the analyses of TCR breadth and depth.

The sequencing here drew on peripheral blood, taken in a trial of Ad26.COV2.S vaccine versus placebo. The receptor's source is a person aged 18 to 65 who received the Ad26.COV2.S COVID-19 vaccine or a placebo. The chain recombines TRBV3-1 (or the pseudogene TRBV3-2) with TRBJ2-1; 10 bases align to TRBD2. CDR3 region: CASSQGAYGLADFNEQFF. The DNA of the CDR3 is TGTGCCAGCAGCCAAGGGGCCTACGGACTAGCGGATTTTAATGAGCAGTTCTTC.